This T cell receptor (beta chain) derives from a study of shared clonotypes between healthy human individuals (TCRdb year 2020). In the study overall: A couple of women and a few men aged 18 to 49 years were included in the cohort. To increase sequencing depth and limit assay-specific biases, TCR repertoire library preparation and sequencing were carried out by different laboratories using diverse techniques. Per donor, leukapheresis produced somewhere between about 0.94 and 9.5 billion PBMCs. For each donor, three plates each were used for CD4 naive and CD4 memory, two plates were used for CD8 naive, and one plate was used for CD8 memory. Blood TCR repertoires of about five healthy adults were deeply sequenced to estimate repertoire size and the extent of clonotype sharing between individuals. Broader findings and caveats from the paper: The genetic and exposure-history diversity represented was limited by the small number of donors. Even with the large sequencing depth, rarefaction of the sorted-subset datasets indicated that sequencing was incomplete. About 5% of naive CD4, 3.5% of naive CD8, around 2.3% of memory CD4, and about 0.4% of memory CD8 clonotypes were shared across a few donors. Only blood was sampled, and tissue TCR repertoires likely differ from those in blood. Pairwise subsampling led to the expectation that sequencing depth would affect the degree of clonotype sharing among donors. Naive subsets generally had larger estimated clonotype richness than memory subsets did. Compared with non-shared clonotypes, clonotypes shared by all four sorted-subset donors had higher generation probabilities.

Based on the germline V gene (reference sequence), the CDR1 and CDR2 sequences are DFQATT and SNEGSKA. From the cysteine up to the phenylalanine, the CDR3 has a length of 8 residues. The read is trimmed to its CDR3 DNA, 24 bases read in frame from base 1. Of note for this clone: Its antigen remains undetermined. One end of the junction is discordant with germline, which a read error may explain.

Using the deep immunoSEQ assay, TCR CDR3 regions were amplified from genomic DNA by multiplex PCR. Extracted genomic DNA from each cell subset was spread evenly across all wells of several immunoSEQ 96-well plates, with each plate serving as a replicate. For sorted subsets, each replicate PCR was loaded with 200 to 250 ng genomic DNA, equivalent to approximately 27,000 T cell genomes. Purified libraries were quantified with a Qubit 3.0 fluorometer, sized on a Bioanalyzer 2100, and re-quantified with the KAPA Library Quantification kit. Every immunoSEQ 96-well plate was sequenced on a dedicated single-read 150-cycle Illumina NextSeq 550 flow cell. From the authors' description of their analysis: Because the immunoSEQ output held only junctional sequences and lacked quality scores, the filtering could not match the filtering applied to full-length reads. Sequences were annotated with PyIR, a Python wrapper for IgBLAST v1.9, using IMGT germline references to assign V/J genes and CDR3. Reads were filtered out if the reads had weak V/J assignments (E-value above 1e-6), no CDR3, stop codons, out-of-frame junctions, or ambiguous translated residues. V3J clonotypes were defined as sequences sharing the same inferred V gene, J gene, and CDR3 amino acid sequence. The percentage overlap between two repertoires was calculated by dividing the number of shared unique clonotypes by the size of the smaller repertoire. Three approaches were used to assess repertoire richness: RTK rarefaction, the Chao1 estimator, and Recon v2.1 estimates of unobserved clonotypes. Generation probabilities for all TCRbeta clonotypes obtained by the gDNA method from a handful of donors were computed using OLGA. TCRdb took over this immuneACCESS table, retaining in-frame rearrangements with V and J assigned. Such tables are incomplete; in checked studies, under half of the missing clones stem from an unresolved V gene, and the remainder is unexplained. That table supplies the V and J calls and clone size; D and trimming were determined from the DNA. A total of hundreds of thousands of clones appear in this sample, approximately 96% of them only once. The ten largest make up roughly 0.1% of the sample.

CD8 naive samples were obtained by positive selection for CCR7 among CD45RO-negative cells, yielding a CD45RA+CCR7+ population from which TemRA cells were excluded. The donors were healthy, HIV-negative adults with no recently reported acute infections or vaccinations. Only Caucasian adults living in Nashville, Tennessee, USA were represented among the donors. After blood collection by leukapheresis, PBMCs were isolated using Ficoll-Histopaque density gradient centrifugation and then cryopreserved in the vapor phase of liquid nitrogen. Analytical flow cytometry was used to check the purity and quantity of each magnetically sorted T cell population. From each sorted fraction, genomic DNA was isolated and quantified by UV absorbance on a Nanodrop 2000c.

The chain joins TRBV20-1 to TRBJ2-7, with no reliable assignment of the D segment. This TCR derives from a woman in her 30s in good health. The source material was naive CD8+ T cells sorted from blood. Read against the paper, the sample's cell subset or site label means: CD45RA+CCR7+. The CDR3 in this case is CSARTDFF. The DNA is as follows: TGCAGTGCTAGGACCGATTTCTTC.